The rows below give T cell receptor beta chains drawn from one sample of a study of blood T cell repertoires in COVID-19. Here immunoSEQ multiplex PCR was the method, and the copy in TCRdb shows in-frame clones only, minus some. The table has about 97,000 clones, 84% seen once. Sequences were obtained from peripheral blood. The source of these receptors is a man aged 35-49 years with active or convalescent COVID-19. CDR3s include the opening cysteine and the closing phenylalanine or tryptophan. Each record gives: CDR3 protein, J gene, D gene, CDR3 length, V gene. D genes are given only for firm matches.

CASSPRGAMNNSPLHF | TRBJ1-6 | - | 16 | TRBV25-1
CAISELGEANEKLFF | TRBJ1-4 | - | 15 | TRBV10-3
CASTQQGSPLHF | TRBJ1-6 | - | 12 | TRBV6-5
CASSPPTGGISYEQYF | TRBJ2-7 | TRBD1 | 16 | TRBV18
CASSPGLAGFGGELFF | TRBJ2-2 | TRBD2 | 16 | TRBV9
CASSFQNNVPNYGYTF | TRBJ1-2 | - | 16 | TRBV5-1
CSVAGGPSNEQFF | TRBJ2-1 | TRBD2 | 13 | TRBV29-1
CTSRGDPSYNEQFF | TRBJ2-1 | TRBD2 | 14 | TRBV6-5
CASSPLPAGVIRTDTQYF | TRBJ2-3 | TRBD2 | 18 | TRBV18
CASSKQGALNGYTF | TRBJ1-2 | TRBD1 | 14 | TRBV25-1
CASSLDFRGTYEQYF | TRBJ2-7 | TRBD1 | 15 | TRBV5-4
CASSYGTGGYEQYF | TRBJ2-7 | TRBD1 | 14 | TRBV6-5
CASSSGTGNEKLFF | TRBJ1-4 | TRBD1 | 14 | TRBV5-1
CASMGTGLMGGYGYTF | TRBJ1-2 | TRBD1 | 16 | TRBV2
CASSFRHPSGYSYEQYF | TRBJ2-7 | TRBD2 | 17 | TRBV28
CASSLPGGYEQYF | TRBJ2-7 | TRBD1 | 13 | TRBV5-4
CASSAGGLRNTQYF | TRBJ2-3 | - | 14 | TRBV5-8
CASSTGQGAPSEQYF | TRBJ2-7 | TRBD1 | 15 | TRBV5-4
CASSLPREEDYGYTF | TRBJ1-2 | - | 15 | TRBV19
CASASGGPLQETQYF | TRBJ2-5 | TRBD2 | 15 | TRBV5-4
CASSVALSGSYGYTF | TRBJ1-2 | - | 15 | TRBV9
CASSSLKGAGNTIYF | TRBJ1-3 | - | 15 | TRBV7-8
CASSRGQTNEKLFF | TRBJ1-4 | TRBD1 | 14 | TRBV19
CAWSNIGQELGGNTIYF | TRBJ1-3 | TRBD1 | 17 | TRBV30
CASSPGASGGAGATQYF | TRBJ2-3 | TRBD2 | 17 | TRBV7-2
CSVEYFHQGGNTIYF | TRBJ1-3 | - | 15 | TRBV29-1
CASSISSSNEQYF | TRBJ2-7 | - | 13 | TRBV19
CASSKEGSYNEQFF | TRBJ2-1 | - | 14 | TRBV6-2/TRBV6-3
CASSREGVLQETQYF | TRBJ2-5 | - | 15 | TRBV5-4
CASSILAGVHYEQYF | TRBJ2-7 | TRBD2 | 15 | TRBV6-5
CASTLQAFGDTQYF | TRBJ2-3 | - | 14 | TRBV5-1
CASSPWSSYNSPLHF | TRBJ1-6 | - | 15 | TRBV18
CASSQESSSYEQYF | TRBJ2-7 | - | 14 | TRBV4-1